This TCR beta chain is from a study of T cells after yellow fever vaccination. The study, taken as a whole, reports: Though weaker, the secondary response peaked faster, on day 5 versus 15. Abundant bulk-population clonotypes could contaminate the FACS-sorted repertoires.

TCRdb itself ran the 5' RACE reads through MiXCR, one entry per CDR3 protein. This table has 400,000 or so distinct CDR3 sequences, 11% appearing once. Trimming removed 2 bases from V and 7 bases from J, with 15 bases in between. The CDR3 runs to 15 residues. Germline V gene sequence: CDR1 SGHTA, CDR2 FQGNSA. This clonotype showed up just a few times. Its antigen is not identified. The receptor was derived from a man between 18 and 29 years old who received the YFV17D yellow fever vaccine. The sample was PBMCs, taken on the day of the first yellow fever vaccination. The chain employs TRBV7-2 and TRBJ1-5, with a weak D call TRBD1 (6 bases). The chain's CDR3 is CASSLIEGVWQPQHF. Written as DNA, the CDR3 is TGTGCCAGCAGCTTAATTGAGGGGGTCTGGCAGCCCCAGCATTTT.